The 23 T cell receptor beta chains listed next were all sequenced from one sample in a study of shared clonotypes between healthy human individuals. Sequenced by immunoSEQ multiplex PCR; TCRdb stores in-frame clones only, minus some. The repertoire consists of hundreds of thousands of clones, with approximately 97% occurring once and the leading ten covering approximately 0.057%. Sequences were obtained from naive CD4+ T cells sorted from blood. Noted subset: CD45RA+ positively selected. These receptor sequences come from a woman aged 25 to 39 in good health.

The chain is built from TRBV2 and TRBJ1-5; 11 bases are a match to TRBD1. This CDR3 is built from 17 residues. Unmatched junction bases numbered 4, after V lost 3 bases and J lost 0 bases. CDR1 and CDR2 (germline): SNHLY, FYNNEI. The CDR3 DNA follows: TGTGCCAGCAGTGAGGGACAGGGGGGATATAGCAATCAGCCCCAGCATTTT. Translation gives CASSEGQGGYSNQPQHF.

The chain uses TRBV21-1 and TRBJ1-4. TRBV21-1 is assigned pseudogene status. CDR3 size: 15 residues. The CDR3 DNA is TGTGCCAGCAGCAAAGTCCCCAGCTATAATGAAAAACTGTTTTTT. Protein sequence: CASSKVPSYNEKLFF.

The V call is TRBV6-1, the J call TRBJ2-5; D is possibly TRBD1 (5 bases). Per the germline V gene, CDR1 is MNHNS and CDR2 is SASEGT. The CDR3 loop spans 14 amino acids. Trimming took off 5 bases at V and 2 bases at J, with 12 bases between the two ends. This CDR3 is CASSPTGRQETQYF. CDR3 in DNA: TGTGCCAGCAGTCCTACAGGACGTCAAGAGACCCAGTACTTC.

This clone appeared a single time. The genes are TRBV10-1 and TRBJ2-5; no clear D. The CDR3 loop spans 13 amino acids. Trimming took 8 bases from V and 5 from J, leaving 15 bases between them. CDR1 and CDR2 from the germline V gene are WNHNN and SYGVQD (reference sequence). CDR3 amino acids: CASGGRPGETQYF. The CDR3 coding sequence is TGCGCCAGCGGTGGGCGACCCGGCGAGACCCAGTACTTC.

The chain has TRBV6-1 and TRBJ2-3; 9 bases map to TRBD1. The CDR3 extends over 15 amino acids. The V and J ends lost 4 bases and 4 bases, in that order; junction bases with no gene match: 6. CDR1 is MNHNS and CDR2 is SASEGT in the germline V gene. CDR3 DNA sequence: TGTGCCAGCAGTGCAAGGACAGGGGTGTCAGATACGCAGTATTTT. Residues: CASSARTGVSDTQYF.

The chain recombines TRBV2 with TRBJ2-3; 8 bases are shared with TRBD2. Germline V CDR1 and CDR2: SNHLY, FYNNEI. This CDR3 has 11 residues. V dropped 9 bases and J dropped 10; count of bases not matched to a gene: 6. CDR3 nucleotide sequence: TGTGCCAGGGGGTTTAGCGGGGCGCAGTATTTT. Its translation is CARGFSGAQYF.

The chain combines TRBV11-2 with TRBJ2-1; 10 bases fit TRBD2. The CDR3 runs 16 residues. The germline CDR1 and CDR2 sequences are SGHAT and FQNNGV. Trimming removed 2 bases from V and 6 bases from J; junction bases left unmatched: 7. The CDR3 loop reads CASSLIASGSVNEQFF. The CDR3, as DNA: TGTGCCAGCAGCTTAATTGCTAGCGGGAGCGTCAATGAGCAGTTCTTC.

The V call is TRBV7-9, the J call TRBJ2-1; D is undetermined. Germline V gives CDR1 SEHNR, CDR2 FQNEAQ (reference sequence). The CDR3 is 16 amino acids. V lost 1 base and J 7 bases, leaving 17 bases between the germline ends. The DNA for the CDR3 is TGTGCCAGCAGCTTAGAATACTGGCGTGGGAAGAATGAGCAGTTCTTC. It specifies CASSLEYWRGKNEQFF. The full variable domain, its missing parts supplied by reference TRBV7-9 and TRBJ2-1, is DTGVSQNPRHKITKRGQNVTFRCDPISEHNRLYWYRQTLGQGPEFLTYFQNEAQLEKSRLLSDRFSAERPKGSFSTLEIQRTEQGDSAMYLCASSLEYWRGKNEQFFGPGTRLTVL.

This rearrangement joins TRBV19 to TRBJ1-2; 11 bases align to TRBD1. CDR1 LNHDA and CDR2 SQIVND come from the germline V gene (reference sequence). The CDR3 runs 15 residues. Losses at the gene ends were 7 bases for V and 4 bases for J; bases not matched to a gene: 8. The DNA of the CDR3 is TGTGCCAGTACTCCCGGGACAGGGGGTGGCTATGGCTACACCTTC. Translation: CASTPGTGGGYGYTF.

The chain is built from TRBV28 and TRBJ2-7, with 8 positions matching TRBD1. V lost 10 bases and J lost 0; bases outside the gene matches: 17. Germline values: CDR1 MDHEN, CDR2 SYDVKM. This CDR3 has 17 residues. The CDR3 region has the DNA TGTGCCACCTATCCCCGGGACAGGTCCTTACACTCCTACGAGCAGTACTTC. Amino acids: CATYPRDRSLHSYEQYF. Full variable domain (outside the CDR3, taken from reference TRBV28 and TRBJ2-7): DVKVTQSSRYLVKRTGEKVFLECVQDMDHENMFWYRQDPGLGLRLIYFSYDVKMKEKGDIPEGYSVSREKKERFSLILESASTNQTSMYLCATYPRDRSLHSYEQYFGPGTRLTVT.

The CDR3 DNA sequence: TGTGCCAGCAGTGATCTCACTAGCGGGAGTATGACCGGGGAGCTGTTTTTT. It codes for CASSDLTSGSMTGELFF. This chain joins TRBV25-1 and TRBJ2-2; 11 nucleotides align to TRBD2. Trimming cost V 3 bases and J 5 bases; bases outside gene matches: 8. The germline V gene has CDR1 MGHDK and CDR2 SYGVNS. The CDR3 totals 17 residues.

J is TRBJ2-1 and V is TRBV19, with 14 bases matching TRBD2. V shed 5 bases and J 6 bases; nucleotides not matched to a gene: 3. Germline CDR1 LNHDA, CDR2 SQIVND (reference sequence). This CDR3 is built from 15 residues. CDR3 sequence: CASSLGLAGVNEQFF. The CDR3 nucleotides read TGTGCCAGTAGTCTGGGACTAGCGGGAGTCAATGAGCAGTTCTTC.

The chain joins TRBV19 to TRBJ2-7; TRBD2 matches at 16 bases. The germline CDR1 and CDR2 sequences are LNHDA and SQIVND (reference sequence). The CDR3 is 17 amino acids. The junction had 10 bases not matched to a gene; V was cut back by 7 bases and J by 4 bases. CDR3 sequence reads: CASTSRGGLAGGYEQYF. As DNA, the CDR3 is TGTGCCAGTACCTCCAGAGGGGGACTAGCGGGAGGGTACGAGCAGTACTTC. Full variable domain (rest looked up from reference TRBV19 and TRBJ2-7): DGGITQSPKYLFRKEGQNVTLSCEQNLNHDAMYWYRQDPGQGLRLIYYSQIVNDFQKGDIAEGYSVSREKKESFPLTVTSAQKNPTAFYLCASTSRGGLAGGYEQYFGPGTRLTVT.

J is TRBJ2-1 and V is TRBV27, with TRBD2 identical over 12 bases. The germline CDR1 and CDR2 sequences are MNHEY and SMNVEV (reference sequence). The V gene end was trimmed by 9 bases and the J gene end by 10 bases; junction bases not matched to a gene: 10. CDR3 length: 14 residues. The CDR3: CASRLAGVPREQFF. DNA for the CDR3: TGTGCCAGTAGACTAGCGGGAGTTCCGCGCGAGCAGTTCTTC.

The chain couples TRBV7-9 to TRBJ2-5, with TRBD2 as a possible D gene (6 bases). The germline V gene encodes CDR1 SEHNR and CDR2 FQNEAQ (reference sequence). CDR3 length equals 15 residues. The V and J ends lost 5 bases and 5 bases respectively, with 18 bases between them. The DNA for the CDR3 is TGTGCCAGCAGCCCGGGGACTGACTTAGGGGAGACCCAGTACTTC. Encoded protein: CASSPGTDLGETQYF.

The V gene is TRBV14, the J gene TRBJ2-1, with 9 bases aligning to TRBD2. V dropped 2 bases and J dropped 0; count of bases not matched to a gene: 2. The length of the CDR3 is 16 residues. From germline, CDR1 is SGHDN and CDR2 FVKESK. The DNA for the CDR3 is TGTGCCAGCAGCCAACAAGCGGGAGGCTCCTACAATGAGCAGTTCTTC. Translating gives CASSQQAGGSYNEQFF.

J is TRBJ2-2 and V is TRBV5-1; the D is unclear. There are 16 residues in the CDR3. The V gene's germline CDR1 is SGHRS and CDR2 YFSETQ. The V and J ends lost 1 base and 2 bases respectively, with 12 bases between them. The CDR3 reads CASSLMARANTGELFF. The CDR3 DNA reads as TGCGCCAGCAGCTTGATGGCCCGAGCCAACACCGGGGAGCTGTTTTTT.

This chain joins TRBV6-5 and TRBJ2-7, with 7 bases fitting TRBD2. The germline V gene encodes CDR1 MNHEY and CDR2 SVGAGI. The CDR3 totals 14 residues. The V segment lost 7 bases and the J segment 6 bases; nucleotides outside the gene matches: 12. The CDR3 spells CASNPPGGRAEQYF. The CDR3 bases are TGTGCCAGCAATCCCCCGGGGGGAAGGGCCGAGCAGTACTTC.

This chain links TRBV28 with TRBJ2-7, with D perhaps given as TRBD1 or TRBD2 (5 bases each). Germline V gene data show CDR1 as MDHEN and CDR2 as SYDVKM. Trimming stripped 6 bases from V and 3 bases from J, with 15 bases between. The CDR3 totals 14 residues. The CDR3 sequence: CASSNMGPIYEQYF. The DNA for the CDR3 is TGTGCCAGCAGCAACATGGGACCAATCTACGAGCAGTACTTC.

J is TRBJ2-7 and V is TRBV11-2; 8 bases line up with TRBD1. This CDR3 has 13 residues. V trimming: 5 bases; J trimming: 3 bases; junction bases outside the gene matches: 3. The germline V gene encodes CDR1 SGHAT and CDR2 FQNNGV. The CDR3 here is CASSVGQGYEQYF. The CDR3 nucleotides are TGTGCCAGCAGCGTCGGACAGGGCTACGAGCAGTACTTC.

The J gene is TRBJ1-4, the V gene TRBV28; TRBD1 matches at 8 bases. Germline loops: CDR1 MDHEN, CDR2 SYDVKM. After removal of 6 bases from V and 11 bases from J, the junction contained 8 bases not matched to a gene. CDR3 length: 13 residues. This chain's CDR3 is CASSAGGAGKLFF. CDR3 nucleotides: TGTGCCAGCAGCGCAGGGGGCGCGGGGAAACTGTTTTTT. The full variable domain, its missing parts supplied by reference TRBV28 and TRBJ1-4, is DVKVTQSSRYLVKRTGEKVFLECVQDMDHENMFWYRQDPGLGLRLIYFSYDVKMKEKGDIPEGYSVSREKKERFSLILESASTNQTSMYLCASSAGGAGKLFFGSGTQLSVL.

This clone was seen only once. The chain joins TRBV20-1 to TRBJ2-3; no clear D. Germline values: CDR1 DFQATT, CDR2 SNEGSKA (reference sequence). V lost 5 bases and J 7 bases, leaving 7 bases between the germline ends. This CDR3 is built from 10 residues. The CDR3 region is CSAPRNTQYF. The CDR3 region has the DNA TGCAGTGCTCCGCGGAATACGCAGTATTTT.

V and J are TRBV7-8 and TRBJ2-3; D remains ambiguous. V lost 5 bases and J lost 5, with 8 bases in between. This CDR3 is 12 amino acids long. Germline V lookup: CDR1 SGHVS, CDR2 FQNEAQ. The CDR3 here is CASSPLGDTQYF. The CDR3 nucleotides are TGTGCCAGCAGCCCCCTGGGAGATACGCAGTATTTT.